One and the same sample provided the 28 T cell receptor beta chains below, sequenced in a study of blood T cell repertoires in COVID-19. Profiled with immunoSEQ multiplex PCR; TCRdb holds only in-frame clones, not every one. The sample carries tens of thousands of clones, around nine tenths recorded once. The sample taken for sequencing was peripheral blood. Source of these receptors: a man aged 60 to 75 with active COVID-19.

The chain uses TRBV9 and TRBJ2-2; 8 positions match TRBD2. J lost 3 bases, V lost 3 bases, and 4 bases had no gene match. Germline V gene sequence: CDR1 SGDLS, CDR2 YYNGEE. The CDR3 extends over 15 amino acids. CDR3 amino acids: CASSGTSTDTGELFF. CDR3 bases: TGTGCCAGCAGCGGGACTAGCACGGACACCGGGGAGCTGTTTTTT. Filled out from reference TRBV9 and TRBJ2-2, the complete variable domain reads DSGVTQTPKHLITATGQRVTLRCSPRSGDLSVYWYQQSLDQGLQFLIQYYNGEERAKGNILERFSAQQFPDLHSELNLSSLELGDSALYFCASSGTSTDTGELFFGEGSRLTVL.

The J gene is TRBJ2-3, the V gene TRBV5-1; 9 positions agree with TRBD1. The trim removed 6 bases at V and 4 bases at J, leaving 3 bases unmatched. Per germline, CDR1 SGHRS and CDR2 YFSETQ. The CDR3 runs 13 residues. The CDR3 DNA reads as TGCGCCAGCAAACAGGGGGCTGCAGATACGCAGTATTTT. The encoded protein is CASKQGAADTQYF.

The chain employs TRBV6-5 and TRBJ2-7; D is perhaps TRBD2 (7 bases). The CDR3 length is 13 residues. V gave up 2 bases and J gave up 4 bases, with 9 bases separating them. From germline, CDR1 is MNHEY and CDR2 SVGAGI. The CDR3 protein is CASSYGRGYEQYF. Here the CDR3 DNA reads TGTGCCAGCAGTTACGGGAGGGGGTACGAGCAGTACTTC.

CDR3: CASSVGTRGYGYTF. The CDR3 DNA is TGTGCCAGCAGCGTTGGTACCAGGGGGTATGGCTACACCTTC. The chain carries TRBV9 and TRBJ1-2, with TRBD1 matching 7 bases. Germline V gene lookup returns CDR1 SGDLS and CDR2 YYNGEE. This CDR3 spans 14 amino acids. Trimming took 2 bases from V and 5 from J; bases not matched to a gene: 6.

This clone was picked up one time. The V and J genes are TRBV6-4 and TRBJ2-1; 7 nucleotides line up with TRBD2. J gave up 4 bases and V 2 bases, and 5 bases lay outside the gene matches. Per germline, CDR1 MRHNA and CDR2 SNTAGT. This CDR3 comprises 15 residues. CDR3 bases: TGTGCCAGCAGTGACGGAGCGGGACCTTACAATGAGCAGTTCTTC. Protein sequence: CASSDGAGPYNEQFF.

The genes are TRBV29-1 and TRBJ2-1; 7 bases match TRBD1. With V trimmed by 0 bases and J by 4 bases, 6 bases remained unmatched. CDR3 length: 15 amino acids. The germline CDR1 and CDR2 sequences are SQVTM and ANQGSEA. The CDR3 spells CSVEDPRTGYNEQFF. The CDR3 region has the DNA TGCAGCGTTGAAGATCCCCGGACAGGTTACAATGAGCAGTTCTTC.

The genes are TRBV20-1 and TRBJ2-1; 8 positions match TRBD2. V lost 5 bases, J lost 10 bases, and 4 bases stayed unmatched. The germline V gene has CDR1 DFQATT and CDR2 SNEGSKA (reference sequence). This CDR3 has 11 residues. CDR3 sequence reads: CSAHSGGEQFF. DNA of the CDR3: TGCAGTGCTCACTCGGGAGGGGAGCAGTTCTTC.

The chain links TRBV27 to TRBJ2-7, with D possibly TRBD1 on 6 matching bases. The CDR3 spans 14 residues. V lost 8 bases, J lost 0 bases, and 14 bases lay in between. CDR1 is MNHEY, CDR2 SMNVEV, per germline (reference sequence). The CDR3 sequence: CASCSLDSSYEQYF. The CDR3 DNA reads TGTGCCAGCTGTTCCTTGGACAGCTCCTACGAGCAGTACTTC.

The chain has TRBV5-4 and TRBJ2-3; unclear D gene. The germline gives CDR1 SGHNT, CDR2 YYREEE (reference sequence). The V and J ends lost 2 bases and 4 bases respectively, with 11 bases between them. The CDR3 loop spans 14 amino acids. The CDR3 sequence is CASSFELRADTQYF. CDR3 nucleotide sequence: TGTGCCAGCAGCTTTGAACTACGGGCAGATACGCAGTATTTT.

The CDR3 DNA reads TGCGCCAGCAGCTTGGCCCCGGAGTTCGGAGAGACCCAGTACTTC. Its translation is CASSLAPEFGETQYF. The gene calls are TRBV5-1 and TRBJ2-5; D is unresolved. The CDR3 length is 15 residues. CDR1 and CDR2 (germline): SGHRS, YFSETQ. Trimming stripped 0 bases from V and 4 bases from J, with 13 bases between.

The chain carries TRBV5-1 and TRBJ1-2; D ambiguous. Germline loops: CDR1 SGHRS, CDR2 YFSETQ. The V end lost 0 bases, the J end lost 0 bases, and 18 bases lay between the germline ends. The CDR3 consists of 18 residues. The CDR3 sequence: CASSLGLIARNTNYGYTF. The CDR3 DNA reads TGCGCCAGCAGCTTGGGACTCATAGCCCGAAACACTAACTATGGCTACACCTTC.

CDR3 sequence: CSVGETAGYTF. The DNA of the CDR3 is TGCAGCGTTGGAGAGACAGCCGGCTACACCTTC. The gene calls are TRBV29-1 and TRBJ1-2; D is perhaps TRBD1 (5 bases). CDR1 is SQVTM and CDR2 is ANQGSEA in the germline V gene. Trimming cost V 4 bases and J 8 bases, with 11 bases left between them. There are 11 residues in the CDR3.

In its sample, this clone was seen a few times. The V and J genes are TRBV10-1 and TRBJ2-2, with a tentative D call TRBD2 (6 bases). With 2 bases removed from V and 5 bases from J, the gap between germline ends came to 9 bases. CDR1 is WNHNN, CDR2 SYGVQD, per germline (reference sequence). CDR3 length: 14 residues. Written as DNA, the CDR3 is TGCGCCAGCAGTGAGGCACTAGCAACCGGGGAGCTGTTTTTT. Protein product: CASSEALATGELFF.

In this sample, this clone turned up a few times. The V and J genes are TRBV6-2 or TRBV6-3 and TRBJ1-5; D might be TRBD1 (6 bases). Trimming removed 2 bases at V and 7 bases at J, with 12 bases between. In germline, CDR1 is MNHEY, CDR2 SVGEGT. The CDR3 extends over 14 amino acids. CDR3: CASSYGGAGQPQHF. DNA of the CDR3: TGTGCCAGCAGTTACGGGGGGGCCGGGCAGCCCCAGCATTTT.

The V call is TRBV4-1, the J call TRBJ2-1; a weak D match, TRBD1 (6 bases). Germline CDR1 and CDR2: MGHRA and YSYEKL. V dropped 4 bases and J dropped 7 bases, with 20 bases sitting between them. The CDR3 loop spans 16 amino acids. The CDR3 DNA is TGCGCCAGCAGCCCCCGCCCGATCCGGGACAAAAATGAGCAGTTCTTC. Its protein product is CASSPRPIRDKNEQFF.

The CDR3 here is CASSLVQGFYEQYF. DNA of the CDR3: TGTGCCAGCAGTTTGGTTCAGGGGTTTTACGAGCAGTACTTC. The chain links TRBV27 to TRBJ2-7; a possible D gene is TRBD1 (6 bases). The germline CDR1 and CDR2 sequences are MNHEY and SMNVEV (reference sequence). There are 14 residues in the CDR3. V lost 3 bases and J lost 4, with 13 bases in between.

The chain is built from TRBV19 and TRBJ1-1; 8 bases map to TRBD1. CDR1 and CDR2 (germline): LNHDA, SQIVND (reference sequence). The V gene end was trimmed by 4 bases and the J gene end by 8 bases; junction bases not matched to a gene: 9. The CDR3 totals 14 residues. The CDR3 reads CASSSPARGREAFF. CDR3 sequence (DNA): TGTGCCAGTAGTAGCCCGGCCAGGGGGCGGGAAGCTTTCTTT.

The CDR3: CASSPGTTRNEQFF. CDR3 sequence (DNA): TGTGCCAGCAGCCCAGGGACTACCCGCAATGAGCAGTTCTTC. The chain is built from TRBV5-6 and TRBJ2-1; the match to TRBD2 covers 7 bases. The V and J ends lost 4 bases and 6 bases, in that order; junction bases with no gene match: 7. This CDR3 contains 14 residues. Germline V gives CDR1 SGHDT, CDR2 YYEEEE. The full variable domain, in which reference TRBV5-6 and TRBJ2-1 provide the parts outside the CDR3, is DAGVTQSPTHLIKTRGQQVTLRCSPKSGHDTVSWYQQALGQGPQFIFQYYEEEERQRGNFPDRFSGHQFPNYSSELNVNALLLGDSALYLCASSPGTTRNEQFFGPGTRLTVL.

The J gene is TRBJ1-2, the V gene TRBV3-1 (or the pseudogene TRBV3-2), with 7 bases matching TRBD1. The CDR3 has 14 residues. The ends lost 1 base at V and 5 bases at J; junction bases unmatched: 4. Germline loops: CDR1 LGHDT, CDR2 YNNKEL (reference sequence). The CDR3: CASSQVTGDYGYTF. In DNA, the CDR3 is TGTGCCAGCAGCCAAGTTACAGGGGATTATGGCTACACCTTC.

V usage is TRBV7-6 and J usage is TRBJ2-1; the match to TRBD2 covers 15 bases. Germline CDR1 is SGHVS and CDR2 is FNYEAQ. The CDR3 has 16 amino acids. V shed 5 bases, J shed 8 bases, and the junction held 7 bases outside the gene matches. The CDR3 protein is CASSPGLAGGGDEQFF. In DNA, the CDR3 is TGTGCCAGCAGCCCGGGACTAGCGGGAGGTGGGGATGAGCAGTTCTTC.

This clone was detected only once. CDR3 in DNA: TGTGCCAGCATGAAAGCGGGAGGGCCATCCTACGAGCAGTACTTC. Protein product: CASMKAGGPSYEQYF. The chain has TRBV3-1 (or the pseudogene TRBV3-2) and TRBJ2-7, with 10 bases matching TRBD2. CDR1 LGHDT and CDR2 YNNKEL come from the germline V gene (reference sequence). The CDR3 spans 15 residues. V was clipped by 7 bases and J by 1 base; unmatched bases: 7.

CDR3 nucleotides: TGTGCCAGCAGTCCTCATCTGCGAAATGAGCAGTTCTTC. It specifies CASSPHLRNEQFF. The chain links TRBV28 to TRBJ2-1; D is ambiguous. V was shortened by 5 bases and J by 7 bases, with 12 bases between the two germline ends. Germline V gene sequence: CDR1 MDHEN, CDR2 SYDVKM. This CDR3 is built from 13 residues.

This clone was recorded once. Other DNA sequences within the sample encode an identical CDR3. The chain is built from TRBV10-1 and TRBJ2-1; 8 nucleotides align to TRBD2. The J segment lost 7 bases and the V segment lost 3 bases, leaving 5 bases of the junction unmatched. The CDR3 is 14 amino acids. CDR1 is WNHNN, CDR2 SYGVQD, per germline (reference sequence). Here the CDR3 DNA reads TGCGCCAGCAGTGAAGGGACTAGGGGTAATGAGCAGTTCTTC. Translation: CASSEGTRGNEQFF.

This chain uses TRBV7-8 with TRBJ1-5, with 9 bases that match TRBD1. Trimming removed 4 bases from V and 2 bases from J; junction bases left unmatched: 6. The CDR3 is 16 amino acids. Germline CDR1 SGHVS, CDR2 FQNEAQ. CDR3 residues: CASSWNRDRGNQPQHF. The DNA of the CDR3 is TGTGCCAGCAGCTGGAACCGGGACAGGGGCAATCAGCCCCAGCATTTT.

The CDR3 region has the DNA TGTGCCAGCAGCTTAGCCGGGACTGACGGATCCTACGAGCAGTACTTC. Amino acids: CASSLAGTDGSYEQYF. The genes are TRBV7-6 and TRBJ2-7; TRBD2 might be the D (6 bases). The CDR3 spans 16 residues. Germline-derived CDR1 and CDR2 are SGHVS and FNYEAQ. Trimming removed 0 bases at V and 1 base at J, with 13 bases between.

The chain is built from TRBV7-2 and TRBJ2-1; tentatively, D is TRBD1 (6 bases). The germline CDR1 and CDR2 sequences are SGHTA and FQGNSA. The CDR3 is 15 residues long. V lost 1 base to trimming and J lost 5 bases, with 12 bases between them. CDR3: CASSLETGTHNEQFF. The CDR3 bases are TGTGCCAGCAGCTTAGAGACCGGGACACACAATGAGCAGTTCTTC.

This clone appeared a few times. The CDR3 spells CASSVSDSPLHF. The CDR3 nucleotides read TGTGCCAGCAGCGTTAGTGATTCACCCCTCCACTTT. This sequence joins TRBV9 and TRBJ1-6; D is unresolved. Per germline, CDR1 SGDLS and CDR2 YYNGEE. The CDR3 has 12 amino acids. V gave up 2 bases and J gave up 8 bases, with 5 bases separating them.

The J gene is TRBJ1-6, the V gene TRBV11-2; 7 nucleotides agree with TRBD1. Trimming cost V 3 bases and J 9 bases; bases outside gene matches: 5. This CDR3 has 14 amino acids. Looked up from germline, CDR1 is SGHAT and CDR2 is FQNNGV. The CDR3 region is CASSFPGGFSPLHF. CDR3 in DNA: TGTGCCAGCAGCTTCCCAGGGGGGTTTTCACCCCTCCACTTT.